These 7 T cell receptor beta chains came from one sample sequenced in a study of T cells after yellow fever vaccination (dated 2019 in TCRdb). The treatment or condition label for this specimen denotes: live attenuated yellow fever vaccine strain. Libraries were prepared through 5' RACE. Reads for this sample came from an Illumina NovaSeq 6000. TCRdb cleaned the public reads at Q25 with fastp, built clones with MiXCR and kept in-frame beta chains. Every CDR3 protein is listed once, alongside the most common genes and DNA of its rows. In all, the sample holds hundreds of thousands of distinct CDR3 sequences, and around 20% of those were seen once. Roughly a sixth of the sample goes to the ten largest clones. This sample comprised PBMCs, obtained before the yellow fever booster vaccination. The receptors were gathered from a man between 18 and 29 years old who received the YFV17D yellow fever vaccine.

This clonotype was observed a handful of times. The V gene is TRBV20-1, the J gene TRBJ2-7; 10 nucleotides line up with TRBD1. From germline, CDR1 is DFQATT and CDR2 SNEGSKA (reference sequence). CDR3 length: 16 amino acids. Unmatched junction bases numbered 10, after V lost 0 bases and J lost 5 bases. CDR3 in amino acids: CSARDPSGTGVDEQYF. The CDR3 DNA sequence: TGCAGTGCTAGAGACCCTTCCGGGACAGGGGTGGACGAGCAGTACTTC.

J is TRBJ2-4 and V is TRBV6-2 or TRBV6-3; the match to TRBD2 covers 14 bases. The CDR3 runs to 22 residues. Germline CDR1 is MNHEY and CDR2 is SVGEGT. With V trimmed by 5 bases and J by 1 base, 19 bases remained unmatched. The CDR3 region has the DNA TGTGCCAGCAGTCCCGGGACTAGCGGGGGCCGTACCGGGGCAGTTGCCAAAAACATTCAGTACTTC. It translates to CASSPGTSGGRTGAVAKNIQYF.

The CDR3 DNA reads as TGTGCCAGTATTCTAGACGGAAAACTGTTTTTT. Translating it yields CASILDGKLFF. The V call is TRBV12-3 or TRBV12-4, the J call TRBJ1-4; D gene unclear. The length of the CDR3 is 11 residues. Trimming shortened V by 9 bases and J by 10 bases, and 12 bases separated the two germline ends.

V is TRBV6-2 or TRBV6-3 and J is TRBJ1-2, with no clear D. Looked up from germline, CDR1 is MNHEY and CDR2 is SVGEGT. Trimming took off 2 bases at V and 4 bases at J, with 2 bases between the two ends. The CDR3 is 11 residues long. CDR3 in DNA: TGTGCCAGCAGTTACGCCTATGGCTACACCTTC. As protein: CASSYAYGYTF.

The chain links TRBV7-2 to TRBJ1-2; TRBD1 matches at 7 bases. The CDR3 extends over 15 amino acids. Germline trimming cut 5 bases from V and 1 base from J; bases unmatched to any gene: 7. Germline assignment: CDR1 SGHTA and CDR2 FQGNSA. Written as DNA, the CDR3 is TGTGCCAGCAGCCCGGACAGGTCCAATAACTATGGCTACACCTTC. Translated, it gives CASSPDRSNNYGYTF.

The chain couples TRBV15 to TRBJ1-1, with D hard to call. The CDR3 covers 12 residues. Germline V CDR1 and CDR2: LNHNV, YYDKDF (reference sequence). Trimming removed 5 bases from V and 10 bases from J, with 14 bases in between. CDR3 amino acids: CATSSFQGPAFF. The CDR3 coding sequence is TGTGCCACCAGCTCTTTTCAAGGGCCAGCTTTCTTT. The entire variable domain, with the rest obtained from reference TRBV15 and TRBJ1-1, is as follows: DAMVIQNPRYQVTQFGKPVTLSCSQTLNHNVMYWYQQKSSQAPKLLFHYYDKDFNNEADTPDNFQSRRPNTSFCFLDIRSPGLGDTAMYLCATSSFQGPAFFGQGTRLTVV.

The chain combines TRBV27 with TRBJ2-7, with 9 bases identical to TRBD1. With V trimmed by 4 bases and J by 5 bases, 6 bases remained unmatched. The CDR3 has 14 residues. Germline assignment: CDR1 MNHEY and CDR2 SMNVEV (reference sequence). In DNA, the CDR3 is TGTGCCAGCAGTTGGGCGGGGGACAGGGACGAGCAGTACTTC. Encoded protein: CASSWAGDRDEQYF.